This T cell receptor beta chain emerged from a study of blood T cell repertoires in COVID-19. As for the study in general: Collection of acute and convalescent COVID-19 samples took place in the United States, Italy and Spain.

In the authors' methods: Counts of nucleated cells, estimated from reference gene primer amplification, were obtained. Assay: immunoSEQ multiplex PCR; the TCRdb copy retains only in-frame clones and omits some. The V and J calls and the clone size are those of that table, but D and trimming were determined from the DNA. Of approximately 410,000 clones in the sample, 80% to 90% were seen once. The ends lost 5 bases at V and 4 bases at J; junction bases unmatched: 3. CDR1 is SEHNR, CDR2 FQNEAQ, per germline (reference sequence). The CDR3 is made up of 13 amino acids. The receptor comes from a woman aged 25 to 39 with active or convalescent COVID-19. The gene calls are TRBV7-9 and TRBJ2-3, with TRBD1 matching 7 bases. The material sequenced was peripheral blood. As DNA, the CDR3 is TGTGCCAGCAGCCGACAGGGCCCAGATACGCAGTATTTT. Its translation is CASSRQGPDTQYF.